A selection of T cell receptor beta chains follows, all from one sample in a study of blood T cell repertoires in COVID-19. TCRdb keeps only in-frame clones here, not all; method: immunoSEQ multiplex PCR. The sample lists about 390,000 clones; around 87% were seen once. The sequenced sample was peripheral blood. The source is a woman aged 60-75 years with COVID-19, enrolled during active disease. CDR3s include the opening cysteine and the closing phenylalanine or tryptophan. A D gene is named only where the DNA matches it firmly.

>TRBD1|TRBJ1-4|TRBV28
CASSPSTGDKLFF
>NA|TRBJ1-2|TRBV4-1
CASSQAPDYGYTF
>TRBD1|TRBJ1-2|TRBV6-5
CASSLRDRGSYGYTF
>NA|TRBJ2-2|TRBV4-1
CASSQDSIRVYTGELFF
>NA|TRBJ1-1|TRBV28
CASSPTSPPPEAFF
>TRBD1|TRBJ1-4|TRBV19
CASRRGQGNEKLFF
>TRBD1|TRBJ1-5|TRBV11-2
CASRGQGADQPQHF
>NA|TRBJ2-5|TRBV12-2
CASRSSRDLSYQETQYF
>NA|TRBJ1-1|TRBV7-3
CASSVGGYTEAFF
>TRBD1|TRBJ2-7|TRBV5-1
CASSLSGQFYEQYF
>TRBD1|TRBJ2-1|TRBV3-1/TRBV3-2
CASKNGQGSYNEQFF
>TRBD2|TRBJ2-1|TRBV6-5
CASSYLLAGGRPEQFF
>NA|TRBJ1-1|TRBV7-3
CASSLIGPGMNTEAFF
>TRBD1|TRBJ2-2|TRBV6-5
CASRGQGDTGELFF
>TRBD2|TRBJ2-3|TRBV7-9
CASSIQRGGATDTQYF
>NA|TRBJ2-7|TRBV13
CASSGESYEQYF
>TRBD1|TRBJ1-2|TRBV2
CASSADRGPGGYTF
>NA|TRBJ2-3|TRBV5-1
CASTLGTSTSTDTQYF
>NA|TRBJ2-2|TRBV10-1
CASSESQGRTGELFF
>TRBD2|TRBJ2-1|TRBV4-1
CASSQDPSFAGGPRNEQFF
>TRBD2|TRBJ2-5|TRBV5-1
CASRRGGLDKETQYF
>NA|TRBJ1-3|TRBV29-1
CSVERRTAGNTIYF
>NA|TRBJ2-6|TRBV7-3
CASSLGSSGANVLTF
>TRBD2|TRBJ2-3|TRBV27
CASSFGGGAPTQYF
>NA|TRBJ1-2|TRBV14
CASSQGTTQGGYTF
>NA|TRBJ1-4|TRBV5-6
CASSFGGRTNEKLFF
>NA|TRBJ1-2|TRBV5-6
CASSSWGTGGLNYGYTF
>TRBD1|TRBJ2-1|TRBV28
CASTGGEYNEQFF
>NA|TRBJ2-2|TRBV9
CASSVRHTRAGELFF
>NA|TRBJ1-5|TRBV2
CASSEMAGYSNQPQHF
>NA|TRBJ2-1|TRBV9
CASSVAPPYNEQFF
>TRBD2|TRBJ2-3|TRBV10-2
CASSESIATSGGLDTQYF
>TRBD1|TRBJ2-4|TRBV2
CATTGGDVGNIQYF
>NA|TRBJ2-4|TRBV19
CASNWGTGPDIQYF
>NA|TRBJ2-7|TRBV6-5
CASFGNYEQYF